This T cell receptor (beta chain) was profiled in a study of Ad26.COV2.S vaccination and SARS-CoV-2 variants (dated by TCRdb to the early 2020s). With respect to the entire study: Vaccine-arm donors were drawn from COV1001, a multicentre, randomized, double-blind, placebo-controlled phase I-IIa trial of Ad26.COV2.S in healthy adults. Ad26.COV2.S was given intramuscularly at 5x10^10 or 1x10^11 viral particles, as a single shot or as two shots 56 days apart. The specificity and breadth of SARS-CoV-2-reactive T cell receptors after Ad26.COV2.S vaccination were assessed by TCRbeta repertoire sequencing. A total of 32 samples were included in the TCR-sequenced set, comprising 19 Ad26.COV2.S vaccine recipients, 5 placebo recipients and 8 SARS-CoV-2 convalescent individuals. Participants in the trial were split at random into five groups of five each, receiving low-dose or high-dose Ad26.COV2.S once or twice, or else placebo on both occasions. Throughout the experiments and outcome assessment, investigators stayed blinded to trial group allocation.

What the study reported, not specific to this receptor: Substantial breadth of spike-specific CD8+ and CD4+ T cell responses was reported after vaccination. Comparable non-spike TCR breadth was observed between vaccine and placebo recipients, consistent with only spike being contained in the vaccine. Compared with placebo recipients, Ad26.COV2.S recipients showed higher spike-specific TCR breadth (P = 0.0014). The study was not powered to compare responses between vaccine doses or regimens. It was noted by the authors that total T cell responses may have been underestimated by the TCR breadth and depth analyses.

Deletion took 5 bases off V and 7 bases off J, with a span of 14 bases between the germline ends. Taken from cysteine to phenylalanine, the CDR3 has 14 residues. The kept DNA is CDR3 alone, 42 bases in frame from the first base. The germline V gene yields SGHTA for CDR1 and FQGNSA for CDR2. A remark on this clone: The specificity of this receptor is unknown. No base qualities exist here, and no much larger clone lies one base off it.

The immunoSEQ Assay was used to sequence TCRbeta CDR3 regions. After extraction, genomic DNA underwent amplification by bias-controlled multiplex PCR, followed by high-throughput sequencing. As for how the authors treated the data: To quantify the absolute abundance of each unique TCRbeta CDR3 region, sequences were collapsed and filtered. T cell fraction was estimated by normalizing TCRbeta template counts to usable DNA, with usable DNA measured through amplification of reference genes found in all nucleated cells. Repertoire TCRs were annotated as SARS-CoV-2-specific by exact matching of V gene, CDR3 amino acid sequence and J gene to a known reactive TCR set. The reference SARS-CoV-2 TCR set was obtained from MIRA and was filtered for enrichment in COVID-19-positive ImmuneCODE repertoires, whereby public or cross-reactive TCRs were removed. Using the MIRA antigens, annotated TCRs were further analysed by specific ORF or by position within an ORF. Depth was the summed frequency of annotated unique rearrangements, while breadth was defined as annotated unique rearrangements over total unique productive rearrangements. Group comparisons of TCR breadth used two-sided Wilcoxon rank-sum tests. TCRdb carries this immuneACCESS record with in-frame sequences only. Its versions omit some clonotypes, under half of them owing to an unresolved V gene in the studies checked, with the rest unexplained. V and J calls and clone size come straight from that table; D and trimming were deduced from the DNA. The sample profile shows about 680,000 clones; around 92% of them were found once. The biggest ten clones account for approximately 1.5% of the sample.

The treatment or condition label here, explained by the study, means: 15 to 20 received Ad26.COV2.S at low or high dose, single or two shots; roughly five received placebo; per-sample allocation not given. For vaccine and placebo recipients, repertoires were sequenced using samples collected on day 63 after the first injection. Cohort 1b enrolled some 25 adults aged 18-55 years at a single site in Boston, USA, between 29 July and 7 August 2020. As a vaccine, Ad26.COV2.S was a replication-incompetent adenovirus type 26 vector that expressed a prefusion-stabilized SARS-CoV-2 spike protein derived from the original Wuhan strain.

The receptor was isolated from a person between 18 and 65 years old who received the Ad26.COV2.S COVID-19 vaccine or a placebo. The chain links TRBV7-2 with TRBJ2-2; a confident D gene designation cannot be given. This sample comprised peripheral blood, obtained in a trial of Ad26.COV2.S vaccine versus placebo. In nucleotide form, the sequence is TGTGCCAGCAGCGCTAGGAAGGGTAGCGGGGAGCTGTTTTTT. It specifies CASSARKGSGELFF.